The 31 T cell receptor beta chains presented below share a single source sample, sequenced in a study of monozygotic twins with inflammatory bowel disease. TCRdb re-called the 5' RACE reads; every CDR3 protein appears as one record, without DNA. Its table records approximately 380,000 distinct CDR3 sequences. The sequenced sample consisted of blood. The receptors originated from a human donor with ulcerative colitis or Crohn's disease, or a healthy co-twin of an affected twin (not recorded which).

J is TRBJ2-3 and V is TRBV7-8; TCRdb selects TRBD2, and the lack of DNA leaves this call unchecked. CDR3 length: 18 residues. Germline CDR1 reads SGHVS; CDR2 reads FQNEAQ. The CDR3: CASSLEGSGGAFTDTQYF.

The chain has TRBV4-1 and TRBJ2-7; TCRdb's D gene call, TRBD2, goes unchecked for lack of DNA. The CDR3 totals 15 residues. Germline CDR1 is MGHRA and CDR2 is YSYEKL. CDR3 in amino acids: CASSQDGLGSGEQYF.

J is TRBJ2-6 and V is TRBV12-3 or TRBV12-4; TCRdb's D call of TRBD2 is untestable without DNA. The CDR3 has 17 amino acids. CDR3 loop: CASSFSIGPSGANVLTF.

The chain has TRBV20-1 and TRBJ2-1. This CDR3 has 15 residues. The germline CDR1 and CDR2 sequences are DFQATT and SNEGSKA (reference sequence). The CDR3: CSARDTDSSYNEQFF.

The CDR3 loop is CASSLGSEKLFF. The chain is built from TRBV12-3 or TRBV12-4 and TRBJ1-4. The CDR3 extends over 12 amino acids.

CDR3 protein: CASSLAWDRGPTGELFF. The V call is TRBV5-1, the J call TRBJ2-2; TCRdb picks TRBD1, but there is no DNA to check that call. In germline, CDR1 is SGHRS, CDR2 YFSETQ. The CDR3 is 17 residues long.

The rearrangement joins TRBV28 to TRBJ2-1; without DNA, the TCRdb call of TRBD1 cannot be checked. The CDR3 contains 16 residues. The germline CDR1 and CDR2 sequences are MDHEN and SYDVKM. CDR3 region: CASSSIERGPYNEQFF.

The CDR3 reads CASSTPGQAYEQYF. The V and J genes are TRBV5-1 and TRBJ2-7; TCRdb returns TRBD1, unconfirmable since there is no DNA. The CDR3 runs to 14 residues. Germline assignment: CDR1 SGHRS and CDR2 YFSETQ.

The chain has TRBV11-2 and TRBJ2-1; TCRdb picks TRBD1, but there is no DNA to check that call. This CDR3 is 16 amino acids long. Germline CDR1 and CDR2: SGHAT and FQNNGV. The CDR3 region is CASSPRGAGVVGEQFF.

The chain employs TRBV5-1 and TRBJ2-5; the D call of TRBD2 rests on TCRdb alone, since no DNA is present to check it. The CDR3 is 15 amino acids. CDR1 SGHRS and CDR2 YFSETQ come from the germline V gene. The CDR3: CASSFSGASQETQYF.

The CDR3 region is CSVPGEYGQYF. The chain has TRBV20-1 and TRBJ2-7; TCRdb returns TRBD1, unconfirmable since there is no DNA. The CDR3 is 11 residues long. Germline CDR1 and CDR2: DFQATT and SNEGSKA (reference sequence).

V is TRBV27 and J is TRBJ2-7; the D gene TCRdb calls, TRBD2, cannot be checked with no DNA. The CDR3 totals 17 residues. Germline V lookup: CDR1 MNHEY, CDR2 SMNVEV (reference sequence). The CDR3 here is CASSLTAGGGVFYEQYF.

The V call is TRBV5-1, the J call TRBJ2-2; TCRdb names TRBD2, which stays unverified in the absence of DNA. The length of the CDR3 is 14 residues. CDR1 is SGHRS, CDR2 YFSETQ, per germline. CDR3 amino acids: CASSGGTSAGELFF.

CDR3 sequence reads: CASSLKQGVMNTIYF. V is TRBV12-3 or TRBV12-4 and J is TRBJ1-3; with no DNA, the TCRdb D assignment of TRBD1 cannot be verified. The CDR3 runs to 15 residues.

The chain combines TRBV4-3 with TRBJ2-3; TCRdb selects TRBD1, and the lack of DNA leaves this call unchecked. The CDR3 has 15 residues. Germline V gene sequence: CDR1 LGHNA, CDR2 YSLEER. CDR3 amino acids: CASSQDRGSTDTQHF.

This chain uses TRBV19 with TRBJ1-2; absent DNA, TCRdb's TRBD1 call cannot be checked. This CDR3 comprises 17 residues. Germline CDR1 LNHDA, CDR2 SQIVND (reference sequence). The CDR3 here is CASRAEINRDHNYGYTF.

V is TRBV27 and J is TRBJ2-7; TCRdb designates TRBD1, a call that cannot be tested without DNA. This CDR3 is built from 14 residues. Germline CDR1 MNHEY, CDR2 SMNVEV (reference sequence). This CDR3 reads CASSLGTDPYEQYF.

The chain joins TRBV7-3 to TRBJ2-1; the TCRdb D gene call, TRBD1, has no DNA to confirm it. The germline gives CDR1 SGHTA, CDR2 FQGTGA. The CDR3 runs to 15 residues. CDR3 region: CASSAIAGAPGEQFF.

The rearrangement uses TRBV20-1 and TRBJ2-3; with no DNA, the TCRdb D assignment of TRBD2 cannot be verified. Germline CDR1 is DFQATT and CDR2 is SNEGSKA (reference sequence). The CDR3 is 14 residues long. CDR3: CSAARGGGTDTQYF.

V usage is TRBV5-1 and J usage is TRBJ2-1; lacking DNA, the TRBD1 call made by TCRdb goes unchecked. The CDR3 sequence is 17 residues long. The germline V gene encodes CDR1 SGHRS and CDR2 YFSETQ. The CDR3 sequence: CASSLSTGTFTYNEQFF.

The V gene is TRBV20-1, the J gene TRBJ2-7; TCRdb proposes TRBD2, but this gene call is untestable without DNA. Germline CDR1 and CDR2: DFQATT and SNEGSKA (reference sequence). This CDR3 has 13 residues. CDR3: CSARTSGDYEQYF.

The chain couples TRBV4-1 to TRBJ2-2. The germline V gene has CDR1 MGHRA and CDR2 YSYEKL. The CDR3 totals 16 residues. CDR3 sequence reads: CASSQDPPQNTGELFF.

The chain carries TRBV4-3 and TRBJ1-2; the D call from TCRdb, TRBD1, cannot be confirmed without DNA. This CDR3 spans 15 amino acids. Germline-derived CDR1 and CDR2 are LGHNA and YSLEER. CDR3 amino acids: CASSQSNRGEYGYTF.

The genes are TRBV29-1 and TRBJ1-2. Germline lookup yields CDR1 SQVTM and CDR2 ANQGSEA. The CDR3 length is 11 residues. CDR3 amino acids: CSARKDWGYTF.

This chain connects TRBV7-2 to TRBJ2-7; TCRdb calls TRBD1, which cannot be checked without DNA. The CDR3 runs to 15 residues. Germline V gene sequence: CDR1 SGHTA, CDR2 FQGNSA. CDR3 loop: CASSLKGQGAHEQYF.

The rearrangement joins TRBV4-3 to TRBJ1-6. The CDR3 is 17 amino acids. The germline gives CDR1 LGHNA, CDR2 YSLEER. This chain's CDR3 is CASSQVHEFSYNSPLHF.

CDR3 residues: CASGTGRSANYGYTF. This chain links TRBV5-1 with TRBJ1-2; TCRdb's assignment of TRBD1 cannot be checked, as there is no DNA. In germline, CDR1 is SGHRS, CDR2 YFSETQ. The CDR3 length is 15 residues.

The V gene is TRBV2, the J gene TRBJ2-3; no DNA is available, so the TRBD1 call from TCRdb remains unchecked. This CDR3 has 15 amino acids. Germline-derived CDR1 and CDR2 are SNHLY and FYNNEI. CDR3 residues: CASSYPGSLSDTQYF.

This rearrangement joins TRBV6-1 to TRBJ2-3; without DNA, the TCRdb call of TRBD1 cannot be checked. There are 14 residues in the CDR3. In germline, CDR1 is MNHNS, CDR2 SASEGT. CDR3 region: CASSARQNTDTQYF.

This chain links TRBV7-2 with TRBJ2-3; TCRdb outputs TRBD1, but without DNA this stays unchecked. CDR1 and CDR2 from the germline V gene are SGHTA and FQGNSA. CDR3 length: 16 amino acids. CDR3 protein: CASSLAWGGVRDTQYF.

This chain links TRBV19 with TRBJ2-7; TCRdb's assignment of TRBD1 cannot be checked, as there is no DNA. This CDR3 has 11 amino acids. From germline, CDR1 is LNHDA and CDR2 SQIVND (reference sequence). CDR3 in amino acids: CARPGAYEQYF.